The 29 T cell receptor beta chains below all came from one sample that was sequenced in a study of blood T cell repertoires in COVID-19. Some clones are missing from TCRdb's copy, which holds only in-frame ones; the method was immunoSEQ multiplex PCR. This table holds approximately 77,000 clones, around 90% found once. The specimen was peripheral blood. The source of these receptors is a man between 45 and 60 years old with active COVID-19.

This chain connects TRBV5-8 to TRBJ1-2; 9 positions agree with TRBD1. CDR1 is SGHTS, CDR2 YDEGEE, per germline. The V and J ends lost 5 bases and 2 bases, in that order; junction bases with no gene match: 4. The CDR3 totals 14 residues. The CDR3 bases are TGTGCCAGCAGACTAGGACAGGGGAACTATGGCTACACCTTC. As protein: CASRLGQGNYGYTF.

V is TRBV5-4 and J is TRBJ2-3, with a possible D match to TRBD2 (6 bases). CDR1 is SGHNT, CDR2 YYREEE, per germline (reference sequence). The CDR3 sequence is 15 residues long. V shed 5 bases and J shed 2 bases, with 15 bases lying between them. The CDR3 sequence: CASRPGLANTDTQYF. CDR3 in DNA: TGTGCCAGCAGACCGGGGCTAGCGAACACAGATACGCAGTATTTT.

The chain couples TRBV7-6 to TRBJ2-1, with 8 bases fitting TRBD2. Germline loops: CDR1 SGHVS, CDR2 FNYEAQ. The ends lost 1 base at V and 6 bases at J; junction bases unmatched: 5. This CDR3 has 15 amino acids. CDR3 nucleotide sequence: TGTGCCAGCAGCTTAGGGACTAGCTCATCCAATGAGCAGTTCTTC. Amino acid sequence: CASSLGTSSSNEQFF.

The V call is TRBV5-4, the J call TRBJ2-3; D ambiguous. Trimming left V 4 bases short and J 7 bases short, with 16 bases between. This CDR3 is 14 amino acids long. From germline, CDR1 is SGHNT and CDR2 YYREEE (reference sequence). CDR3 DNA: TGTGCCAGCAGCAGTCGAGACCCGGAGAATACGCAGTATTTT. Protein product: CASSSRDPENTQYF.

The CDR3 here is CASSPGGNYGYTF. The CDR3, as DNA: TGTGCCAGCAGCCCGGGGGGCAACTATGGCTACACCTTC. The chain recombines TRBV11-3 with TRBJ1-2, with a weak D call TRBD1 (6 bases). The CDR3 length is 13 residues. The V gene lost 5 bases and the J gene lost 2 bases, with 9 bases spanning the gap. CDR1 is SGHNT and CDR2 is YENEEA in the germline V gene.

This clone was seen a single time. CDR3 region: CASSTRLAAYTDTQYF. The CDR3 DNA sequence: TGTGCCAGTAGTACTCGACTAGCGGCATACACAGATACGCAGTATTTT. The V and J genes are TRBV19 and TRBJ2-3, with 9 positions matching TRBD2. CDR1 and CDR2 from the germline V gene are LNHDA and SQIVND (reference sequence). This CDR3 contains 16 residues. The trim removed 4 bases at V and 2 bases at J, leaving 7 bases unmatched.

This clone was detected only a few times. The rearrangement uses TRBV6-6 and TRBJ2-7; possible D gene TRBD1, 7 bases. Germline CDR1 is MNHNY and CDR2 is SVGAGI (reference sequence). This CDR3 has 15 amino acids. Trimming stripped 5 bases from V and 2 bases from J, with 16 bases between. The CDR3 loop is CASSPGRRGPYEQYF. In DNA, the CDR3 is TGTGCCAGCAGTCCTGGACGGAGGGGGCCCTACGAGCAGTACTTC.

The chain employs TRBV4-1 and TRBJ1-2; D unclear. The ends were cut back, 0 bases at V and 2 bases at J, with 10 bases in the middle. The CDR3 loop spans 15 amino acids. Germline V gives CDR1 MGHRA, CDR2 YSYEKL. The CDR3: CASSQEEQQNYGYTF. In DNA form, the CDR3 reads TGCGCCAGCAGCCAAGAAGAACAGCAAAACTATGGCTACACCTTC.

This chain connects TRBV4-1 to TRBJ1-2; TRBD1 aligns across 7 bases. The CDR3 is 14 amino acids. V dropped 4 bases and J dropped 6; count of bases not matched to a gene: 8. Germline lookup yields CDR1 MGHRA and CDR2 YSYEKL. The CDR3 loop reads CASSLGGGADGYTF. In nucleotides, the CDR3 is TGCGCCAGCAGCCTCGGAGGGGGCGCGGATGGCTACACCTTC.

The chain links TRBV6-5 to TRBJ2-3; D remains unclear. CDR3 length: 13 amino acids. Deletions cut 8 bases from V and 11 bases from J, with 20 bases between. Germline CDR1 and CDR2: MNHEY and SVGAGI. The CDR3 loop is CASEVSHLRLQYF. CDR3 nucleotides: TGTGCCAGCGAGGTCTCCCACCTACGACTGCAGTATTTT.

The CDR3 is CASTERLAGYEGELFF. The CDR3 nucleotides are TGTGCCAGCACCGAGAGGCTAGCGGGATATGAGGGGGAGCTGTTTTTT. This rearrangement joins TRBV7-9 to TRBJ2-2; 9 positions agree with TRBD2. Germline CDR1 is SEHNR and CDR2 is FQNEAQ (reference sequence). Trimming cost V 7 bases and J 8 bases; bases outside gene matches: 14. This CDR3 is 16 amino acids long.

The V gene is TRBV7-6, the J gene TRBJ2-2; D possibly corresponds to TRBD1 (7 bases). Germline V CDR1 and CDR2: SGHVS, FNYEAQ. Trimming pared 2 bases from V and 3 bases from J, leaving 19 bases between. CDR3 length equals 18 residues. The CDR3 DNA sequence: TGTGCCAGCAGCTTAACTCTCCCTGGGGGGACAGACACCGGGGAGCTGTTTTTT. This codes for CASSLTLPGGTDTGELFF.

V gene TRBV11-1 combines with J gene TRBJ2-7, with 10 bases lining up with TRBD2. There are 15 residues in the CDR3. V lost 5 bases, J lost 5 bases, and 9 bases stayed unmatched. From germline, CDR1 is SGHAT and CDR2 FQDESV (reference sequence). The CDR3 is CASSGALAGRDEQYF. DNA for the CDR3: TGTGCCAGCAGCGGGGCACTAGCGGGGAGAGACGAGCAGTACTTC.

The V gene is TRBV7-9, the J gene TRBJ1-4; a possible D gene is TRBD1 (6 bases). CDR3 size: 17 residues. The V gene's germline CDR1 is SEHNR and CDR2 FQNEAQ (reference sequence). V was clipped by 5 bases and J by 2 bases, with 18 bases between them. CDR3 sequence: CASSRTGQTTTNEKLFF. Written as DNA, the CDR3 is TGTGCCAGCAGCCGGACCGGACAGACTACTACTAATGAAAAACTGTTTTTT.

This sequence joins TRBV6-5 and TRBJ1-6; D might be TRBD1 (6 bases). Germline V gene sequence: CDR1 MNHEY, CDR2 SVGAGI. V lost 6 bases, J lost 8 bases, and 11 bases lay in between. CDR3 length: 13 residues. For the CDR3, the DNA is TGTGCCAGCAGAGGGGGATTAGATTCACCCCTCCACTTT. Amino acids: CASRGGLDSPLHF.

The chain joins TRBV3-1 (or the pseudogene TRBV3-2) to TRBJ2-3, with 7 bases lining up with TRBD2. The V gene's germline CDR1 is LGHDT and CDR2 YNNKEL (reference sequence). The CDR3 totals 13 residues. Germline trimming cut 3 bases from V and 5 bases from J; bases unmatched to any gene: 2. DNA for the CDR3: TGTGCCAGCAGCCAGGGGAGGGGAGATACGCAGTATTTT. It encodes CASSQGRGDTQYF.

CDR3 sequence: CAIRKTGGNTGELFF. CDR3 DNA: TGTGCCATCAGGAAGACAGGGGGCAACACCGGGGAGCTGTTTTTT. The J gene is TRBJ2-2, the V gene TRBV10-3; 10 bases fit TRBD1. Trimming removed 6 bases from V and 2 bases from J; junction bases left unmatched: 3. The CDR3 is made up of 15 amino acids. Germline V gene sequence: CDR1 ENHRY, CDR2 SYGVKD.

CDR3 sequence reads: CASTESRLIQGTEAFF. The CDR3 region has the DNA TGTGCCAGCACCGAATCCCGACTAATACAGGGCACTGAAGCTTTCTTT. V gene TRBV28 combines with J gene TRBJ1-1, with D maybe TRBD1 (6 bases). The germline V and J ends were trimmed by 7 bases and 4 bases, with 22 bases remaining between them. The CDR3 runs 16 residues. Looked up from germline, CDR1 is MDHEN and CDR2 is SYDVKM.

The V gene is TRBV5-6, the J gene TRBJ2-3; 10 nucleotides align to TRBD2. V was clipped by 2 bases and J by 1 base; unmatched bases: 7. Germline-derived CDR1 and CDR2 are SGHDT and YYEEEE. CDR3 length: 17 amino acids. The CDR3 spells CASSFHSGTSGTDTQYF. The CDR3 bases are TGTGCCAGCAGCTTTCACTCCGGGACTAGCGGCACAGATACGCAGTATTTT.

V usage is TRBV11-2 and J usage is TRBJ1-1, with D tentatively TRBD1 (5 bases). The germline CDR1 and CDR2 sequences are SGHAT and FQNNGV. Trimming cost V 5 bases and J 1 base, with 14 bases left between them. The CDR3 contains 15 residues. The CDR3 nucleotides are TGTGCCAGCAGCGCCAGAGGTCAGGGGAACACTGAAGCTTTCTTT. It yields the protein CASSARGQGNTEAFF.

The CDR3 DNA is TGTGCCAGCAGCGTCGGGACAGCCAACTACGAGCAGTACTTC. Protein product: CASSVGTANYEQYF. The rearrangement links TRBV9 to TRBJ2-7, with 7 bases lining up with TRBD1. The V gene's germline CDR1 is SGDLS and CDR2 YYNGEE. This CDR3 comprises 14 residues. J gave up 3 bases and V 2 bases, and 5 bases lay outside the gene matches. The entire variable domain, with the rest obtained from reference TRBV9 and TRBJ2-7, is as follows: DSGVTQTPKHLITATGQRVTLRCSPRSGDLSVYWYQQSLDQGLQFLIQYYNGEERAKGNILERFSAQQFPDLHSELNLSSLELGDSALYFCASSVGTANYEQYFGPGTRLTVT.

The V call is TRBV7-3, the J call TRBJ2-1; 10 nucleotides agree with TRBD2. V was pared by 5 bases and J by 14 bases, with 12 bases of the junction left unmatched. The CDR3 is 14 residues long. CDR1 SGHTA and CDR2 FQGTGA come from the germline V gene. The CDR3: CASSDPAGGNVEFF. The CDR3, as DNA: TGTGCCAGCAGCGATCCAGCGGGGGGGAACGTAGAGTTCTTC.

This chain uses TRBV5-6 with TRBJ1-1; D ambiguous. Trimming left V 0 bases short and J 1 base short, with 10 bases between. Germline values: CDR1 SGHDT, CDR2 YYEEEE. The length of the CDR3 is 15 residues. The CDR3 region has the DNA TGTGCCAGCAGCTTGGGCGGGGAAGGGAACACTGAAGCTTTCTTT. Amino acids: CASSLGGEGNTEAFF.

The chain joins TRBV5-4 to TRBJ2-1; 10 nucleotides line up with TRBD2. Germline values: CDR1 SGHNT, CDR2 YYREEE (reference sequence). Trimming took 0 bases from V and 5 from J; bases not matched to a gene: 8. The CDR3 runs 17 residues. The chain's CDR3 is CASSLALSGRVDNEQFF. The CDR3 nucleotides are TGTGCCAGCAGCTTGGCGCTAAGCGGGAGGGTCGACAATGAGCAGTTCTTC.

A single count supports this clone. The chain recombines TRBV5-1 with TRBJ2-5; TRBD2 matches at 9 bases. In germline, CDR1 is SGHRS, CDR2 YFSETQ. The CDR3 loop spans 15 amino acids. The V segment lost 0 bases and the J segment 5 bases; nucleotides outside the gene matches: 5. The CDR3 loop is CASSLASGARETQYF. The CDR3 region has the DNA TGCGCCAGCAGCTTGGCTAGCGGGGCCCGGGAGACCCAGTACTTC.

V gene TRBV7-8 combines with J gene TRBJ1-2; D not certain. V was pared by 1 base and J by 7 bases, with 7 bases between. Germline V gene sequence: CDR1 SGHVS, CDR2 FQNEAQ. The CDR3 is made up of 12 amino acids. The CDR3 coding sequence is TGTGCCAGCAGCTTAGAAACGGGTGGCTACACCTTC. This sequence encodes CASSLETGGYTF. The full variable domain, rest sourced from reference TRBV7-8 and TRBJ1-2, is GAGVSQSPRYKVAKRGQDVALRCDPISGHVSLFWYQQALGQGPEFLTYFQNEAQLDKSGLPSDRFFAERPEGSVSTLKIQRTQQEDSAVYLCASSLETGGYTFGSGTRLTVV.

The V call is TRBV5-1, the J call TRBJ2-2; 8 bases are shared with TRBD1. The CDR3 length is 19 residues. V trimming: 0 bases; J trimming: 1 base; junction bases outside the gene matches: 11. CDR1 and CDR2 (germline): SGHRS, YFSETQ. The CDR3 DNA reads as TGCGCCAGCAGCTTGGCTCCGGGACAGGTGAACTGGAACACCGGGGAGCTGTTTTTT. It specifies CASSLAPGQVNWNTGELFF.

The rearrangement joins TRBV30 to TRBJ2-7, with 12 bases identical to TRBD1. Unmatched junction bases numbered 7, after V lost 0 bases and J lost 4 bases. The germline V gene encodes CDR1 GTSNPN and CDR2 SVGIG (reference sequence). This CDR3 comprises 16 residues. CDR3 sequence reads: CAWSVGQGARRYEQYF. The CDR3 region has the DNA TGTGCCTGGAGTGTGGGACAGGGGGCTCGGCGGTACGAGCAGTACTTC.

The rearrangement uses TRBV15 and TRBJ2-5, with TRBD1 identical over 8 bases. The CDR3 spans 16 residues. From germline, CDR1 is LNHNV and CDR2 YYDKDF (reference sequence). V trimming: 1 base; J trimming: 7 bases; junction bases outside the gene matches: 11. CDR3 amino acids: CATSRAQTGVGRTQYF. DNA of the CDR3: TGTGCCACCAGCAGAGCACAGACAGGGGTGGGTCGGACCCAGTACTTC.